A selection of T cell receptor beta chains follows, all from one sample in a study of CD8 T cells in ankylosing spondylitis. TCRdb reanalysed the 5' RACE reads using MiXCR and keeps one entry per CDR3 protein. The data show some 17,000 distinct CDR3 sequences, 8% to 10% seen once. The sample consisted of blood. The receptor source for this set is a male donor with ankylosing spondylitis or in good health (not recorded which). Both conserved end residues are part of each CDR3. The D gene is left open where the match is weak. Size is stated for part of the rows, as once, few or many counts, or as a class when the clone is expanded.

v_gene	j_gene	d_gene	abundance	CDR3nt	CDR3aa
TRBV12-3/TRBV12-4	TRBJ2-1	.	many	TGTGCCAGCAGTTTAGGTTCCTACAATGAGCAGTTCTTC	CASSLGSYNEQFF
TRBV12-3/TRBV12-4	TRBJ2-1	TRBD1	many	TGTGCCAGCAGTTTGTCCGGGACAGGTCATCCCCATGAGCAGTTCTTC	CASSLSGTGHPHEQFF
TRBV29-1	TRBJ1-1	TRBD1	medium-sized	TGCAGCTCCGGACAGGGTGGAGCCGAAGCTTTCTTT	CSSGQGGAEAFF
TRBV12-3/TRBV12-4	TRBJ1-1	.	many	TGTGCCAGCAGTCCACAGGTGAACACTGAAGCTTTCTTT	CASSPQVNTEAFF
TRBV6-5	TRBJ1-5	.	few	TGTGCCAGCAGTTACTCGAAAGCTCAGCCCCAGCATTTT	CASSYSKAQPQHF
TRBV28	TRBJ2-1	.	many	TGTGCCAGCAGTCACGGACAGTCTACAGGAAATGAGCAGTTCTTC	CASSHGQSTGNEQFF
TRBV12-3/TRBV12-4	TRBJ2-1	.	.	TGTGCCAGCAGTTCGGGACGGGGCAATGAGCAGTTCTTC	CASSSGRGNEQFF
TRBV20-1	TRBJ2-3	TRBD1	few	TGCAGTGCTACGACGATGAATCAACAGGGGGATACGCAGTATTTT	CSATTMNQQGDTQYF
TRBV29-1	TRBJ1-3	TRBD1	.	TGCAGCGTTGGCCGGGACAGGGCTGGAAACACCATATATTTT	CSVGRDRAGNTIYF
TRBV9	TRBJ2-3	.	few	TGTGCCAGCAGCCCTTACCAAGGGGGGGGGACAGATACGCAGTATTTT	CASSPYQGGGTDTQYF
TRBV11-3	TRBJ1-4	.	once	TGTGCCAGCAGCTCGGACCTACTAATTGAAAAACTGTTTTTT	CASSSDLLIEKLFF
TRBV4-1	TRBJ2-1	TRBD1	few	TGCGCCAGCAGCGAGGGACAGGGGAACAATGAGCAGTTCTTC	CASSEGQGNNEQFF
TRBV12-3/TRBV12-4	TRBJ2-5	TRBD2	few	TGTGCCAGCAGTTTGCTGACTAGCGGGAGGTCCGAGACCCAGTACTTC	CASSLLTSGRSETQYF
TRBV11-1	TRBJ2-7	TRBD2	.	TGTGCCAGCAGCTTCCAAGGGGAGGGCGAGCAGTACTTC	CASSFQGEGEQYF
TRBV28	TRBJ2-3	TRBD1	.	TGTGCCAGCAGCTTAGGGACAGCTAGCACAGATACGCAGTATTTT	CASSLGTASTDTQYF
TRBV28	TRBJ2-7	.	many	TGTGCCAGCAGGTGGACTGCACGGAGCTCCTACGAGCAGTACTTC	CASRWTARSSYEQYF
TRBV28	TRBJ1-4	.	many	TGTGCCAGCAGTTTATCCGCTCCGGCCCCACATGAAAAACTGTTTTTT	CASSLSAPAPHEKLFF
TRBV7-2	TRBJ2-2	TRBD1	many	TGTGCCAGCAGCCCGGGACAGGTGTTCCCCGGGGAGCTGTTTTTT	CASSPGQVFPGELFF
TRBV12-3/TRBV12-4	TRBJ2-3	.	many	TGTGCCAGCAGTCCCCGCGGTACGCAGTATTTT	CASSPRGTQYF
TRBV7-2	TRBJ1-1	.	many	TGTGCCAGCAGCCCAGGGGTTACTGAAGCTTTCTTT	CASSPGVTEAFF
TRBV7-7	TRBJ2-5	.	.	TGTGCCAGCAGCCCCCGGGCGCGCCAAGAGACCCAGTACTTC	CASSPRARQETQYF